This is a list of T cell receptor beta chains from one sample in a study of T cell clonotyping in hematopoietic cell transplantation. Sequencing used immunoSEQ multiplex PCR; TCRdb keeps in-frame clones, though not all of them. This table holds tens of thousands of clones, about 85% found once. This specimen consisted of peripheral blood mononuclear cells, obtained before stem cell transplant. The source of these receptors is a man in his sixties with acute myeloid leukemia. Some clones in this sample may be carry-over from other donors' samples. CDR3s include the opening cysteine and the closing phenylalanine or tryptophan. A D gene is named only where the DNA matches it firmly. A clone size is listed for some rows: how often the clone was seen (once, few, many), or a class if it is expanded.

v_call,clone_size,d_call,j_call,cdr3_nt,cdr3_aa
TRBV30,NA,TRBD1,TRBJ1-5,TGTGCCTGGAGTCCGGACAGGGTTCAGCCCCAGCATTTT,CAWSPDRVQPQHF
TRBV7-2,NA,NA,TRBJ1-4,TGTGCCAGCAGCTTAGCTGGGAGCCTTAATGAAAAACTGTTTTTT,CASSLAGSLNEKLFF
TRBV28,NA,NA,TRBJ2-7,TGTGCCAGCAGTTACGACAGTTTGTCCTACGAGCAGTACTTC,CASSYDSLSYEQYF
TRBV2,NA,TRBD1,TRBJ1-4,TGTGCCAGCAGTGAAGCGGGGGGACAGACAAAAAAACTGTTTTTT,CASSEAGGQTKKLFF
TRBV6-1,NA,TRBD2,TRBJ2-2,TGTGCCAGCAGTGAAGCGGGGGGGAACCCCGGGGAGCTGTTTTTT,CASSEAGGNPGELFF
TRBV11-3,NA,TRBD1,TRBJ1-2,TGTGCCAGCAGCTCTCTAACCGGGACAGGGGGGAACTATGGCTACACCTTC,CASSSLTGTGGNYGYTF
TRBV28,NA,TRBD1,TRBJ2-7,TGTGCCAGCAGTTTACTCCTCCCCAGGACAGGGCTTCGCTACGAGCAGTACTTC,CASSLLLPRTGLRYEQYF
TRBV5-1,NA,TRBD2,TRBJ2-2,TGCGCCAGCAGCTTGGCCGGCGGGGGTGCGATCGCGAACACCGGGGAGCTGTTTTTT,CASSLAGGGAIANTGELFF
TRBV5-1,NA,TRBD1,TRBJ1-2,TGCGCCAGCAGCTTGGAGCCAGGGGGCGCGAGGGGCTACACCTTC,CASSLEPGGARGYTF
TRBV6-5,NA,NA,TRBJ2-2,TGTGCCAGCAGTTTTCAGGGGGGCACCGGGGAGCTGTTTTTT,CASSFQGGTGELFF
TRBV7-7,NA,TRBD1,TRBJ2-6,TGTGCCAGCAGTAACACGCAGGGGGCTTATGGGGCCAACGTCCTGACTTTC,CASSNTQGAYGANVLTF
TRBV19,NA,NA,TRBJ2-7,TGTGCCAGTAGTATAGAGGCAGGGGTGAACTACGAGCAGTACTTC,CASSIEAGVNYEQYF
TRBV28,NA,TRBD1,TRBJ2-7,TGTGCCAGCAGTTTACAGGGGGCCGGAACCTACGAGCAGTACTTC,CASSLQGAGTYEQYF
TRBV11-3,once,NA,TRBJ2-5,TGTGCCAGCAGCTTGGGCAGGGGTGCAGAGACCCAGTACTTC,CASSLGRGAETQYF
TRBV29-1,NA,TRBD2,TRBJ2-3,TGCAGCGTTCGAGGACTAGCGGGGGCTAGCACAGATACGCAGTATTTT,CSVRGLAGASTDTQYF
TRBV29-1,NA,NA,TRBJ1-1,TGCAGCGTTGATAAGGTTCTGGGCACTGAAGCTTTCTTT,CSVDKVLGTEAFF
TRBV27,NA,NA,TRBJ2-2,TGTGCCAGCAGTTTACGAACCTCCTCGTTAAGGGTCGGGGAGCTGTTTTTT,CASSLRTSSLRVGELFF
TRBV6-5,NA,NA,TRBJ1-1,TGTGCCAGCAGTTACTTTGACAGGCTAACTGAAGCTTTCTTT,CASSYFDRLTEAFF
TRBV13,NA,NA,TRBJ2-1,TGTGCCAGCAGCTTCGCTCTTGAGCAGTTCTTC,CASSFALEQFF
TRBV18,NA,NA,TRBJ1-4,TGTGCCAGCTCGCCTCAAGGAACTGCTAATGAAAAACTGTTTTTT,CASSPQGTANEKLFF
TRBV15,NA,NA,TRBJ2-2,TGTGCCACCAGCAGAGGGCCCCCCGGGGAGCTGTTTTTT,CATSRGPPGELFF
TRBV7-8,NA,TRBD1,TRBJ2-1,TGTGCCAGCAGCTCAGGGGGCGGGCGACGGTACAATGAGCAGTTCTTC,CASSSGGGRRYNEQFF
TRBV4-2,NA,NA,TRBJ1-3,TGTGCCAGCAGCCTGGACGCCAACTCTGGAAACACCATATATTTT,CASSLDANSGNTIYF
TRBV19,NA,TRBD1,TRBJ2-5,TGTGCCAGTAGTGGCCGACAGGGGGAGACCCAGTACTTC,CASSGRQGETQYF
TRBV4-3,NA,NA,TRBJ1-2,TGCGCCAGCAGCCAAGAGCGGTTGGGTGGCTACACCTTC,CASSQERLGGYTF